The 30 T cell receptor beta chains presented below share a single source sample, sequenced in a study of shared clonotypes between healthy human individuals. The assay was immunoSEQ multiplex PCR, and TCRdb's table has in-frame clones only and misses some. The profile shows hundreds of thousands of clones, 95% to 97% of them singletons. The sequenced sample consisted of naive CD4+ T cells sorted from blood. Subset noted: CD45RA+ positively selected. The receptor set was obtained from a woman aged 30 to 39 in good health.

The chain couples TRBV10-1 to TRBJ2-3; TRBD1 might be the D (5 bases). Trimming cost V 8 bases and J 2 bases, with 14 bases left between them. This CDR3 region has 14 residues. Germline CDR1 WNHNN, CDR2 SYGVQD (reference sequence). CDR3 residues: CASSLGANTDTQYF. For the CDR3, the DNA is TGCGCCAGCTCGTTAGGGGCTAACACAGATACGCAGTATTTT.

The V gene is TRBV19, the J gene TRBJ1-2, with 10 bases matching TRBD1. This CDR3 region has 16 residues. The germline V gene has CDR1 LNHDA and CDR2 SQIVND (reference sequence). The V segment lost 6 bases and the J segment 0 bases; nucleotides outside the gene matches: 7. The CDR3 protein is CASRADRGQANYGYTF. The CDR3 coding sequence is TGTGCCAGTAGGGCCGACAGGGGGCAAGCTAACTATGGCTACACCTTC.

The V call is TRBV6-5, the J call TRBJ2-2; the D is unclear. Per germline, CDR1 MNHEY and CDR2 SVGAGI. Trimming pared 6 bases from V and 6 bases from J, leaving 17 bases between. There are 15 residues in the CDR3. The CDR3 DNA sequence: TGTGCCAGCAGCTCTGGCAGTCTGGTTGCCGGGGAGCTGTTTTTT. Amino acids: CASSSGSLVAGELFF.

The V gene is TRBV9, the J gene TRBJ1-2, with D unresolved. The CDR3 runs 13 residues. Germline V gives CDR1 SGDLS, CDR2 YYNGEE. Trimming removed 5 bases at V and 3 bases at J, with 11 bases between. CDR3 bases: TGTGCCAGCAGTCCCTTGGGTCACTATGGCTACACCTTC. Encoded protein: CASSPLGHYGYTF.

The J gene is TRBJ2-1, the V gene TRBV6-4; 7 bases align to TRBD1. This CDR3 is built from 15 residues. Trimming cost V 5 bases and J 4 bases; bases outside gene matches: 8. Germline lookup yields CDR1 MRHNA and CDR2 SNTAGT. CDR3: CASSKQGSRYNEQFF. The DNA of the CDR3 is TGTGCCAGCAGTAAACAGGGGAGCAGATACAATGAGCAGTTCTTC.

To note about this clone: Other DNA sequences within the sample encode an identical CDR3. V is TRBV20-1 and J is TRBJ2-1, with D unresolved. The germline V gene has CDR1 DFQATT and CDR2 SNEGSKA (reference sequence). The CDR3 is made up of 11 amino acids. Trimming stripped 3 bases from V and 4 bases from J, with 4 bases between. Here the CDR3 DNA reads TGCAGTGCTAGGGTGTACAATGAGCAGTTCTTC. Its protein is CSARVYNEQFF.

The V call is TRBV2, the J call TRBJ1-1; the D gene is possibly TRBD1 (5 bases). V lost 7 bases and J 2 bases, leaving 11 bases between the germline ends. Germline values: CDR1 SNHLY, CDR2 FYNNEI. The CDR3 runs to 13 residues. The CDR3 bases are TGTGCCAGCATAGGGGACGTCAACACTGAAGCTTTCTTT. Translation: CASIGDVNTEAFF.

This sequence joins TRBV19 and TRBJ2-5, with D perhaps given as TRBD1 or TRBD2 (6 bases each). The DNA end is a closer match to TRBJ2-7, so the J assignment may be wrong. The CDR3 has 14 amino acids. Germline V gene data show CDR1 as LNHDA and CDR2 as SQIVND (reference sequence). The CDR3 spells CASSTPGAPYEQYF. The CDR3 DNA follows: TGTGCCAGTAGTACCCCGGGGGCCCCCTACGAGCAGTACTTC.

The chain links TRBV25-1 to TRBJ2-3, with 11 bases matching TRBD2. Germline CDR1 reads MGHDK; CDR2 reads SYGVNS. Trimming took 10 bases from V and 4 from J; bases not matched to a gene: 7. This CDR3 is built from 14 residues. The CDR3 DNA is TGTGCCACCACACTAGCGGGAGTTGCAGATACGCAGTATTTT. The encoded protein is CATTLAGVADTQYF.

The chain's CDR3 is CASSLEAVGGTDTQYF. The CDR3 nucleotides are TGCGCCAGCAGCTTGGAGGCGGTCGGGGGCACAGATACGCAGTATTTT. The chain is built from TRBV5-1 and TRBJ2-3; D might be TRBD2 (5 bases). This CDR3 comprises 16 residues. Trimming took off 0 bases at V and 1 base at J, with 12 bases between the two ends. CDR1 SGHRS and CDR2 YFSETQ come from the germline V gene.

A few counts support this clone. The V call is TRBV11-2, the J call TRBJ2-7, with D possibly being TRBD1 or TRBD2 (5 bases each). The V end was cut by 2 bases, the J end by 5 bases, with 16 bases between. The CDR3 has 15 residues. Germline CDR1 and CDR2: SGHAT and FQNNGV. CDR3 DNA sequence: TGTGCCAGCAGCTTAACACGGGGCACGCCTAACGAGCAGTACTTC. Translation: CASSLTRGTPNEQYF.

The V call is TRBV6-5, the J call TRBJ2-7, with TRBD1 matching 7 bases. V trimming: 3 bases; J trimming: 2 bases; junction bases outside the gene matches: 1. The CDR3 length is 13 residues. Germline V gene data show CDR1 as MNHEY and CDR2 as SVGAGI. CDR3 loop: CASSYDRAYEQYF. The DNA for the CDR3 is TGTGCCAGCAGTTATGACAGGGCCTACGAGCAGTACTTC.

V gene TRBV28 combines with J gene TRBJ2-5; D ambiguous. Trimming took 5 bases from V and 3 from J, leaving 4 bases between them. The germline CDR1 and CDR2 sequences are MDHEN and SYDVKM. This CDR3 comprises 11 residues. The DNA of the CDR3 is TGTGCCAGCAGTAACAAAGAGACCCAGTACTTC. Protein product: CASSNKETQYF.

The chain uses TRBV4-1 and TRBJ2-6; D gene uncertain. Germline V gives CDR1 MGHRA, CDR2 YSYEKL. Trimming stripped 1 base from V and 5 bases from J, with 3 bases between. This CDR3 spans 13 amino acids. The chain's CDR3 is CASSQVWANVLTF. CDR3 sequence (DNA): TGCGCCAGCAGCCAAGTTTGGGCCAACGTCCTGACTTTC.

The rearrangement uses TRBV25-1 and TRBJ1-2, with D unresolved. Trimming removed 6 bases at V and 3 bases at J, with 5 bases between. This CDR3 is 11 amino acids long. Germline V lookup: CDR1 MGHDK, CDR2 SYGVNS. CDR3 protein: CASSRDYGYTF. In nucleotides, the CDR3 is TGTGCCAGCAGCAGAGACTATGGCTACACCTTC.

The chain carries TRBV5-4 and TRBJ2-1; perhaps TRBD1 as D (5 bases). Germline CDR1 SGHNT, CDR2 YYREEE (reference sequence). The CDR3 sequence is 13 residues long. V was trimmed by 5 bases and J by 5 bases, leaving 11 bases between them. Here the CDR3 reads CASRDTRNNEQFF. The CDR3 DNA sequence: TGTGCCAGCAGGGACACAAGAAACAATGAGCAGTTCTTC. The variable domain in full, with the rest retrieved from reference TRBV5-4 and TRBJ2-1, is ETGVTQSPTHLIKTRGQQVTLRCSSQSGHNTVSWYQQALGQGPQFIFQYYREEENGRGNFPPRFSGLQFPNYSSELNVNALELDDSALYLCASRDTRNNEQFFGPGTRLTVL.

The chain employs TRBV6-5 and TRBJ2-5; maybe TRBD2 (5 bases). The CDR3 consists of 15 residues. Trimming removed 0 bases at V and 4 bases at J, with 12 bases between. Looked up from germline, CDR1 is MNHEY and CDR2 is SVGAGI. Here the CDR3 DNA reads TGTGCCAGCAGTTACTCGTATTCGGCGGGAGAGACCCAGTACTTC. Encoded protein: CASSYSYSAGETQYF.

The rearrangement joins TRBV11-2 to TRBJ2-7, with D tentatively TRBD1 (5 bases). This CDR3 has 15 amino acids. The V end was cut by 5 bases, the J end by 3 bases, with 17 bases between. CDR1 and CDR2 (germline): SGHAT, FQNNGV. The CDR3 is CASSRRGPIDYEQYF. The CDR3 nucleotides are TGTGCCAGCAGCCGAAGGGGCCCTATTGACTACGAGCAGTACTTC. The variable domain in full, with the rest retrieved from reference TRBV11-2 and TRBJ2-7, is EAGVAQSPRYKIIEKRQSVAFWCNPISGHATLYWYQQILGQGPKLLIQFQNNGVVDDSQLPKDRFSAERLKGVDSTLKIQPAKLEDSAVYLCASSRRGPIDYEQYFGPGTRLTVT.

This chain links TRBV28 with TRBJ1-5, with a possible D match to TRBD1 (6 bases). This CDR3 has 14 amino acids. V was clipped by 5 bases and J by 0 bases, with 8 bases between them. Per germline, CDR1 MDHEN and CDR2 SYDVKM. The DNA of the CDR3 is TGTGCCAGCAGTGGACAGAATAGCAATCAGCCCCAGCATTTT. Amino acids: CASSGQNSNQPQHF.

This chain joins TRBV7-6 and TRBJ2-7, with no clear D. V lost 5 bases and J lost 2, with 4 bases in between. This CDR3 has 11 amino acids. Germline-derived CDR1 and CDR2 are SGHVS and FNYEAQ. CDR3 sequence: CASSLTYEQYF. For the CDR3, the DNA is TGTGCCAGCAGCCTGACCTACGAGCAGTACTTC. Complete variable domain (other parts from reference TRBV7-6 and TRBJ2-7): GAGVSQSPRYKVTKRGQDVALRCDPISGHVSLYWYRQALGQGPEFLTYFNYEAQQDKSGLPNDRFSAERPEGSISTLTIQRTEQRDSAMYRCASSLTYEQYFGPGTRLTVT.

The chain links TRBV28 to TRBJ2-7, with D perhaps matching TRBD2 (6 bases). The CDR3 runs 15 residues. CDR1 is MDHEN, CDR2 SYDVKM, per germline. Trimming took off 3 bases at V and 9 bases at J, with 21 bases between the two ends. The CDR3 DNA sequence: TGTGCCAGCAGTTTTTCCCTAAGACTAGAATCGGGGCAGTACTTC. This codes for CASSFSLRLESGQYF.

The chain has TRBV27 and TRBJ2-1, with 8 positions matching TRBD2. The length of the CDR3 is 16 residues. J was trimmed by 5 bases and V by 4 bases; bases with no gene match: 10. CDR1 and CDR2 from the germline V gene are MNHEY and SMNVEV (reference sequence). The CDR3 DNA is TGTGCCAGCAGTTCGCATAAGGGACTAGTGAACAATGAGCAGTTCTTC. As protein: CASSSHKGLVNNEQFF.

The chain has TRBV7-9 and TRBJ2-5, with TRBD2 matching over 10 bases. CDR1 SEHNR and CDR2 FQNEAQ come from the germline V gene (reference sequence). This CDR3 has 16 amino acids. V gave up 5 bases and J gave up 5 bases; unmatched junction bases: 11. The CDR3 sequence: CASSRGGLAGEETQYF. In nucleotides, the CDR3 is TGTGCCAGCAGCCGGGGCGGGCTAGCGGGAGAGGAGACCCAGTACTTC.

The chain couples TRBV15 to TRBJ2-6; no firm D call. The CDR3 has 16 amino acids. Trimming removed 6 bases from V and 0 bases from J, with 12 bases in between. The germline gives CDR1 LNHNV, CDR2 YYDKDF (reference sequence). Here the CDR3 reads CATRGIQTSGANVLTF. DNA of the CDR3: TGTGCCACCAGAGGGATACAGACCTCTGGGGCCAACGTCCTGACTTTC.

The chain is built from TRBV6-5 and TRBJ1-5; D is uncertain. Trimming shortened V by 7 bases and J by 2 bases, and 9 bases separated the two germline ends. This CDR3 comprises 13 residues. Germline-derived CDR1 and CDR2 are MNHEY and SVGAGI. CDR3 nucleotides: TGTGCCAGCACCAGAAGGGGCAATCAGCCCCAGCATTTT. Encoded protein: CASTRRGNQPQHF.

V is TRBV7-3 and J is TRBJ1-1, with 7 bases fitting TRBD1. With V trimmed by 4 bases and J by 5 bases, 10 bases remained unmatched. This CDR3 is built from 15 residues. Germline CDR1 is SGHTA and CDR2 is FQGTGA. The CDR3 region has the DNA TGTGCCAGCAGCTCCCAGGGGGGACTAGGGACTGAAGCTTTCTTT. Amino acids: CASSSQGGLGTEAFF.

V gene TRBV4-2 combines with J gene TRBJ2-3; possibly TRBD2 for D (5 bases). Germline V gene lookup returns CDR1 LGHNA and CDR2 YNFKEQ. This CDR3 spans 16 amino acids. V lost 4 bases and J 0 bases, leaving 14 bases between the germline ends. The CDR3 region has the DNA TGTGCCAGCAGCCGAGGGCTAGCTCAAAGCACAGATACGCAGTATTTT. Its protein is CASSRGLAQSTDTQYF.

This clone appeared a single time. This sequence joins TRBV15 and TRBJ2-1; tentative D call: TRBD1 (5 bases). The V and J ends lost 0 bases and 8 bases respectively, with 8 bases between them. Germline CDR1 LNHNV, CDR2 YYDKDF (reference sequence). The CDR3 loop spans 13 amino acids. The CDR3 DNA sequence: TGTGCCACCAGCAGAGATCCGACAGATGAGCAGTTCTTC. This sequence encodes CATSRDPTDEQFF.

V is TRBV7-9 and J is TRBJ2-4, with TRBD1 matching over 7 bases. V dropped 4 bases and J dropped 7; count of bases not matched to a gene: 4. CDR1 SEHNR and CDR2 FQNEAQ come from the germline V gene (reference sequence). The CDR3 is made up of 13 amino acids. The CDR3 is CASSYGQDNIQYF. The CDR3 DNA is TGTGCCAGCAGCTATGGACAGGATAACATTCAGTACTTC.

The chain is built from TRBV28 and TRBJ1-3; 7 bases match TRBD1. Unmatched junction bases numbered 4, after V lost 6 bases and J lost 2 bases. The CDR3 is 14 amino acids. Germline V CDR1 and CDR2: MDHEN, SYDVKM. CDR3 bases: TGTGCCAGCAGGAACAGGGGAGCTGGAAACACCATATATTTT. Translation gives CASRNRGAGNTIYF.